This paragraph reports one T cell receptor beta chain. This table comes from immunoSEQ multiplex PCR, and its TCRdb copy is limited to in-frame clones, with some not included. The profile shows roughly 350,000 clones, less than 85% of them singletons. V gave up 3 bases and J gave up 1 base; unmatched junction bases: 9. Germline values: CDR1 LNHDA, CDR2 SQIVND (reference sequence). This CDR3 spans 20 amino acids. The data belong to a study of blood T cell repertoires in COVID-19. The genes are TRBV19 and TRBJ2-2, with 15 bases that match TRBD2. This sequence was found in a young woman with acute or convalescent COVID-19. The sample was peripheral blood. The CDR3 reads CASSIDVGLAGGLNTGELFF. The CDR3 bases are TGTGCCAGTAGTATTGATGTCGGACTAGCGGGGGGGTTGAACACCGGGGAGCTGTTTTTT.